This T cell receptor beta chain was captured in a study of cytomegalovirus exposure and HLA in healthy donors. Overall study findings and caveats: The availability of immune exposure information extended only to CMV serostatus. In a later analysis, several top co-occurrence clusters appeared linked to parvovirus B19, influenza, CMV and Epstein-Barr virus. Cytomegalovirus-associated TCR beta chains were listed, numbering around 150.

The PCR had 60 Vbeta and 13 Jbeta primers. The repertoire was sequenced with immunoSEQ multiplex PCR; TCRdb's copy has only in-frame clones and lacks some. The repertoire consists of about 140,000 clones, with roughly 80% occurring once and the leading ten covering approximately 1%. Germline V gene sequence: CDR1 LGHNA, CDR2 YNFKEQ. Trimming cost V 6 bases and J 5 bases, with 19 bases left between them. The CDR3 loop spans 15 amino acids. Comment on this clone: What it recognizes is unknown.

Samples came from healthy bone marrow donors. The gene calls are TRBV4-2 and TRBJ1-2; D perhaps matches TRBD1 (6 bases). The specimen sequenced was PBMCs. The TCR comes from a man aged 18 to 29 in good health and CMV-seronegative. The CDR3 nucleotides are TGTGCCAGCAGACCTTCGACAGGTTTTGAATATGGCTACACCTTC. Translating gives CASRPSTGFEYGYTF.